This T cell receptor (beta chain) is from a study of radiotherapy plus CTLA-4 blockade in lung cancer. Turning to this clone: Its specificity is unknown. Other DNA sequences in the same sample also yield this CDR3.

Each patient with chemo-refractory metastatic non-small-cell lung cancer was treated with focal radiation plus CTLA-4 blockade using ipilimumab. CDR1 and CDR2 (germline): SGHRS, YFSETQ. The CDR3 is made up of 13 amino acids. Deletions cut 0 bases from V and 0 bases from J, with 3 bases between. Clones were sequenced by immunoSEQ multiplex PCR, and TCRdb holds only the in-frame ones, with some missing. Found here are 55,000 to 80,000 clones, approximately 77% of them singletons; the top ten hold 4% to 5.5%. Findings and caveats of the study: Reportedly, early blood T cell clone dynamics best predicted response, with interferon-beta. The study found tumor-derived TCR clones expanded in blood after radiotherapy plus ipilimumab.

This clonotype was sampled from a human donor with non-small cell lung cancer who had a complete response to radiotherapy plus ipilimumab. The genes are TRBV5-1 and TRBJ1-2; D uncertain. The sample here was peripheral blood, taken from a patient treated with radiotherapy plus ipilimumab. The CDR3 region has the DNA TGCGCCAGCAGCTTGGACACTAACTATGGCTACACCTTC. This encodes CASSLDTNYGYTF.